These 27 T cell receptor beta chains originate from one sample sequenced in a study of response to subunit inactivated influenza vaccine. Via MiXCR, TCRdb re-called the RT-PCR reads, giving one row per CDR3 protein. The sample yields more than 450,000 distinct CDR3 sequences, approximately 12% seen once. The sequences come from PBMCs from blood, collected on the day of vaccination. Receptors originate from a man over 45 who received an inactivated influenza vaccine.

This clonotype was counted a few times. The J gene is TRBJ1-6, the V gene TRBV28; D perhaps matches TRBD1 (5 bases). The CDR3 runs to 13 residues. The germline CDR1 and CDR2 sequences are MDHEN and SYDVKM. V was clipped by 3 bases and J by 13 bases, with 13 bases between them. The CDR3, as DNA: TGTGCCAGCAGTTTTTGGGGCTCGTTCCCCCTCCACTTT. This sequence encodes CASSFWGSFPLHF.

This clonotype was seen a handful of times. V gene TRBV9 combines with J gene TRBJ2-7; 7 bases match TRBD1. The CDR3 extends over 14 amino acids. The germline gives CDR1 SGDLS, CDR2 YYNGEE. Germline trimming cut 3 bases from V and 3 bases from J; bases unmatched to any gene: 6. The CDR3 protein is CASSARTGFYEQYF. The CDR3 nucleotides are TGTGCCAGCAGCGCAAGGACAGGCTTCTACGAGCAGTACTTC.

This clonotype was picked up many times. The chain recombines TRBV3-1 with TRBJ2-2; maybe TRBD1 (5 bases). The CDR3 contains 14 residues. Germline-derived CDR1 and CDR2 are LGHDT and YNNKEL (reference sequence). Trimming stripped 3 bases from V and 2 bases from J, with 7 bases between. The CDR3 DNA sequence: TGTGCCAGCAGCCAGGACAAAAACACCGGGGAGCTGTTTTTT. Translated, it gives CASSQDKNTGELFF.

This clonotype was seen only a few times. DNA of the CDR3: TGTGCCAGCAGCCCAGTTGGGGGCAGGAATTCACCCCTCCACTTT. Its protein product is CASSPVGGRNSPLHF. The rearrangement uses TRBV12-3 or TRBV12-4 and TRBJ1-6; D might be TRBD1 (6 bases). This CDR3 has 15 residues. V was cut by 6 bases and J by 7 bases, with 16 bases left in between.

This clonotype was seen a handful of times. J is TRBJ2-2 and V is TRBV11-2; 8 nucleotides match TRBD2. The ends lost 5 bases at V and 6 bases at J; junction bases unmatched: 11. This CDR3 is built from 16 residues. CDR1 and CDR2 from the germline V gene are SGHAT and FQNNGV. The CDR3 loop reads CASSALFGGAAGELFF. The CDR3 DNA sequence: TGTGCCAGCAGCGCTCTTTTCGGGGGGGCTGCCGGGGAGCTGTTTTTT.

This rearrangement joins TRBV6-1 to TRBJ2-5; D possibly corresponds to TRBD2 (5 bases). The V end lost 6 bases, the J end lost 5 bases, and 10 bases lay between the germline ends. Germline lookup yields CDR1 MNHNS and CDR2 SASEGT. The CDR3 is 12 residues long. CDR3 sequence: CASSVASETQYF. CDR3 nucleotide sequence: TGTGCCAGCAGCGTAGCGTCGGAGACCCAGTACTTC.

This clonotype was detected many times. The V call is TRBV4-1, the J call TRBJ2-2; tentative D call: TRBD2 (6 bases). Trimming pared 3 bases from V and 5 bases from J, leaving 19 bases between. This CDR3 is 17 amino acids long. The germline V gene encodes CDR1 MGHRA and CDR2 YSYEKL. This chain's CDR3 is CASSQNPGGWETGELFF. The CDR3 region has the DNA TGCGCCAGCAGCCAGAACCCCGGAGGGTGGGAGACCGGGGAGCTGTTTTTT.

The chain carries TRBV6-2 or TRBV6-3 and TRBJ2-6; D gene uncertain. Trimming cost V 3 bases and J 0 bases, with 9 bases left between them. The CDR3 length is 16 residues. In germline, CDR1 is MNHEY, CDR2 SVGEGT. The CDR3 reads CASSYDTYSGANVLTF. CDR3 nucleotide sequence: TGTGCCAGCAGTTATGATACCTACTCTGGGGCCAACGTCCTGACTTTC.

The chain has TRBV9 and TRBJ2-1; perhaps TRBD1 as D (5 bases). Germline-derived CDR1 and CDR2 are SGDLS and YYNGEE. Trimming removed 4 bases from V and 8 bases from J, with 19 bases in between. The CDR3 spans 15 residues. The CDR3 protein is CASSPRVMVSHEQFF. DNA of the CDR3: TGTGCCAGCAGCCCCAGGGTAATGGTGTCGCATGAGCAGTTCTTC.

The chain carries TRBV20-1 and TRBJ2-3, with a possible D match to TRBD2 (6 bases). Deletions cut 5 bases from V and 6 bases from J, with 24 bases between. The CDR3 loop spans 16 amino acids. Germline V CDR1 and CDR2: DFQATT, SNEGSKA (reference sequence). The CDR3 sequence is CSAPKIPGDVADTQYF. The CDR3 DNA is TGCAGTGCTCCAAAAATACCGGGAGATGTAGCGGATACGCAGTATTTT.

CDR3 region: CAWSVKGQNNEQFF. In DNA, the CDR3 is TGTGCCTGGAGTGTAAAGGGACAGAACAATGAGCAGTTCTTC. The chain is built from TRBV30 and TRBJ2-1; 7 positions agree with TRBD1. CDR1 and CDR2 from the germline V gene are GTSNPN and SVGIG (reference sequence). The CDR3 consists of 14 residues. Trimming at V came to 0 bases and at J to 5 bases, leaving 4 bases not matched to a gene.

The V gene is TRBV9, the J gene TRBJ2-1; the D is unclear. The germline V gene encodes CDR1 SGDLS and CDR2 YYNGEE. Trimming removed 2 bases at V and 2 bases at J, with 5 bases between. The CDR3 is 13 amino acids. The chain's CDR3 is CASSVATYNEQFF. CDR3 DNA: TGTGCCAGCAGCGTGGCTACCTACAATGAGCAGTTCTTC.

The rearrangement joins TRBV4-3 to TRBJ1-6, with a weak D call TRBD1 (6 bases). Trimming took 0 bases from V and 7 from J, leaving 13 bases between them. Germline V gives CDR1 LGHNA, CDR2 YSLEER. The CDR3 is 16 residues long. Here the CDR3 DNA reads TGCGCCAGCAGCCAAGATGCGGGCAGGGGCAATTCACCCCTCCACTTT. It translates to CASSQDAGRGNSPLHF.

This clonotype was seen repeatedly, ten times or more. The chain joins TRBV20-1 to TRBJ2-3; 9 nucleotides line up with TRBD2. Trimming at V came to 3 bases and at J to 1 base, leaving 2 bases not matched to a gene. In germline, CDR1 is DFQATT, CDR2 SNEGSKA (reference sequence). The CDR3 is made up of 14 amino acids. As DNA, the CDR3 is TGCAGTGCTAGTCGGACTAGCGGCACAGATACGCAGTATTTT. Its protein product is CSASRTSGTDTQYF.

Only a few counts were recorded for this clonotype. V and J are TRBV11-1 and TRBJ2-1; 12 bases are shared with TRBD2. Trimming took 3 bases from V and 9 from J; bases not matched to a gene: 15. CDR3 length: 18 amino acids. Germline V lookup: CDR1 SGHAT, CDR2 FQDESV (reference sequence). The CDR3 nucleotides read TGTGCCAGCAGCTTTTTCCTAGCGGGAGGGCTCTGGTTCAGTGAGCAGTTCTTC. It specifies CASSFFLAGGLWFSEQFF.

The V gene is TRBV5-1, the J gene TRBJ2-1; maybe TRBD2 (6 bases). The V gene's germline CDR1 is SGHRS and CDR2 YFSETQ. Trimming took off 3 bases at V and 3 bases at J, with 16 bases between the two ends. This CDR3 is built from 16 residues. The chain's CDR3 is CASSSSVVDYYNEQFF. CDR3 DNA sequence: TGCGCCAGCAGCTCGTCGGTCGTGGACTACTACAATGAGCAGTTCTTC.

This clonotype has a count of ten or more. The CDR3 bases are TGTGCCAGCAGTTACTCTCTCAATGAGCAGTTCTTC. Translation: CASSYSLNEQFF. The chain links TRBV6-6 to TRBJ2-1; D is ambiguous. This CDR3 is 12 amino acids long. V lost 0 bases and J 6 bases, leaving 3 bases between the germline ends. Germline assignment: CDR1 MNHNY and CDR2 SVGAGI (reference sequence).

This sequence joins TRBV2 and TRBJ1-1, with D unresolved. Germline loops: CDR1 SNHLY, CDR2 FYNNEI. There are 19 residues in the CDR3. Between the trimmed V and J ends, which lost 11 bases and 0 bases, there was a span of 31 bases. The CDR3, as DNA: TGTGCCTTCACCAACACGGGGAGAGTACACAACCTAATGAACACTGAAGCTTTCTTT. Amino acids: CAFTNTGRVHNLMNTEAFF.

This rearrangement joins TRBV6-2 or TRBV6-3 to TRBJ2-7; 9 nucleotides match TRBD1. Germline V gives CDR1 MNHEY, CDR2 SVGEGT. The CDR3 is 15 amino acids. The J segment lost 2 bases and the V segment lost 6 bases, leaving 8 bases of the junction unmatched. CDR3 in amino acids: CASRPLGQGTYEQYF. In DNA, the CDR3 is TGTGCCAGCAGACCTCTTGGACAGGGGACCTACGAGCAGTACTTC.

The chain has TRBV7-2 and TRBJ2-7; 10 bases fit TRBD2. This CDR3 region has 17 residues. Losses at the gene ends were 5 bases for V and 2 bases for J; bases not matched to a gene: 12. The V gene's germline CDR1 is SGHTA and CDR2 FQGNSA. CDR3 DNA: TGTGCCAGCAGCCGGCATAACCTAGCGGGGGTGGCCTACGAGCAGTACTTC. Translated, it gives CASSRHNLAGVAYEQYF.

This clonotype has a handful of counts. The chain links TRBV7-2 to TRBJ1-1; D might be TRBD1 (5 bases). Per germline, CDR1 SGHTA and CDR2 FQGNSA. The germline V and J ends were trimmed by 5 bases and 11 bases, with 21 bases remaining between them. The CDR3 totals 14 residues. The CDR3 bases are TGTGCCAGCAGCCCGGCCCGGACGCGGGGGGAGGCTTTCTTT. It specifies CASSPARTRGEAFF.

This sequence joins TRBV27 and TRBJ2-3; D gene uncertain. The CDR3 covers 14 residues. Germline V gene sequence: CDR1 MNHEY, CDR2 SMNVEV (reference sequence). V lost 6 bases and J 4 bases, leaving 14 bases between the germline ends. CDR3 amino acids: CASRIVRRADTQYF. The CDR3 nucleotides read TGTGCCAGCAGAATCGTGCGAAGGGCAGATACGCAGTATTTT.

This clonotype was detected only a few times. The genes are TRBV7-8 and TRBJ2-7, with 9 bases aligning to TRBD2. Germline trimming cut 0 bases from V and 2 bases from J; bases unmatched to any gene: 2. The CDR3 runs 15 residues. Germline V gene lookup returns CDR1 SGHVS and CDR2 FQNEAQ. The CDR3: CASSLALAGTYEQYF. DNA of the CDR3: TGTGCCAGCAGCTTAGCCCTAGCGGGGACCTACGAGCAGTACTTC.

The J gene is TRBJ2-4, the V gene TRBV7-2; 7 bases agree with TRBD1. Germline CDR1 and CDR2: SGHTA and FQGNSA. J was trimmed by 1 base and V by 5 bases; bases with no gene match: 8. The CDR3 contains 16 residues. CDR3 in amino acids: CASSRQGERAKNIQYF. The CDR3 DNA sequence: TGTGCCAGCAGCCGACAGGGCGAGAGGGCCAAAAACATTCAGTACTTC.

V usage is TRBV15 and J usage is TRBJ2-5, with D maybe TRBD2 (5 bases). Germline V gene lookup returns CDR1 LNHNV and CDR2 YYDKDF (reference sequence). V dropped 3 bases and J dropped 0 bases, with 8 bases sitting between them. The CDR3 spans 14 residues. The CDR3 DNA is TGTGCCACCAGCAGCACTAGGAACCAAGAGACCCAGTACTTC. Its translation: CATSSTRNQETQYF.

Ten or more counts support this clonotype. The chain is built from TRBV7-9 and TRBJ2-1; a weak D match, TRBD2 (5 bases). CDR3 length: 13 amino acids. Trimming took 1 base from V and 4 from J, leaving 5 bases between them. Germline assignment: CDR1 SEHNR and CDR2 FQNEAQ (reference sequence). CDR3 residues: CASSLGEYNEQFF. The CDR3 DNA reads TGTGCCAGCAGCTTAGGGGAGTACAATGAGCAGTTCTTC.

This clonotype showed up just a few times. The chain couples TRBV9 to TRBJ2-7, with 8 positions matching TRBD2. Germline V gene sequence: CDR1 SGDLS, CDR2 YYNGEE. The CDR3 spans 15 residues. V shed 4 bases, J shed 3 bases, and the junction held 9 bases outside the gene matches. For the CDR3, the DNA is TGTGCCAGCAGCCCAAGCGGGAGAGGAGGCTACGAGCAGTACTTC. Protein: CASSPSGRGGYEQYF.